Below are 18 T cell receptor beta chains sequenced from a single sample in a study of cytomegalovirus exposure and HLA in healthy donors (TCRdb year 2017). Library method: the immunoSEQ multiplex PCR assay. For the multiplex PCR, a mixture combining 60 forward primers for TCR Vbeta segments and 13 reverse primers for TCR Jbeta segments was used. The clones in this table, taken by TCRdb from immuneACCESS, are in-frame only. Not every clone is retained; where verified, under half of the shortfall comes from an unresolved V gene, and the cause of the rest is unknown. The sample includes about 170,000 clones, with 75% to 90% observed a single time. The ten largest clonotypes hold under 3% of the sample. Specimen: PBMCs. The source of these receptors is a male donor in good health and CMV-seronegative.

The chain joins TRBV5-1 to TRBJ1-4; the D is unclear. V lost 4 bases and J lost 1, with 8 bases in between. Germline assignment: CDR1 SGHRS and CDR2 YFSETQ. This CDR3 has 14 amino acids. In DNA, the CDR3 is TGCGCCAGCAGCACCGGGGTAACTAATGAAAAACTGTTTTTT. Amino acid sequence: CASSTGVTNEKLFF. The full variable domain, rest sourced from reference TRBV5-1 and TRBJ1-4, is KAGVTQTPRYLIKTRGQQVTLSCSPISGHRSVSWYQQTPGQGLQFLFEYFSETQRNKGNFPGRFSGRQFSNSRSEMNVSTLELGDSALYLCASSTGVTNEKLFFGSGTQLSVL.

This rearrangement joins TRBV10-3 to TRBJ1-6; D perhaps matches TRBD1 (5 bases). CDR1 is ENHRY, CDR2 SYGVKD, per germline. CDR3 length: 14 residues. The V gene lost 7 bases and the J gene lost 8 bases, with 15 bases spanning the gap. CDR3 DNA: TGTGCCATCAAGGACGGGGGGTATGATTCACCCCTCCACTTT. Its protein is CAIKDGGYDSPLHF.

This rearrangement joins TRBV7-9 to TRBJ1-5; D is unclear. The V and J ends lost 2 bases and 7 bases respectively, with 6 bases between them. CDR1 is SEHNR, CDR2 FQNEAQ, per germline (reference sequence). The CDR3 is 12 residues long. CDR3 residues: CASSLLEQPQHF. The CDR3 DNA follows: TGTGCCAGCAGCTTATTGGAGCAGCCCCAGCATTTT.

The rearrangement uses TRBV5-8 and TRBJ2-1; 7 bases match TRBD1. V trimming: 8 bases; J trimming: 0 bases; junction bases outside the gene matches: 8. Looked up from germline, CDR1 is SGHTS and CDR2 is YDEGEE. The CDR3 is 15 amino acids. The CDR3 loop is CARTTGASSYNEQFF. CDR3 DNA: TGTGCCAGGACAACAGGGGCCAGCTCCTACAATGAGCAGTTCTTC.

Details on this clone: At one of its ends the junction is not consistent with the germline gene, which may arise from a read error. The rearrangement links TRBV5-4 to TRBJ1-3; possible D gene TRBD1, 5 bases. The length of the CDR3 is 15 residues. Germline V CDR1 and CDR2: SGHNT, YYREEE (reference sequence). CDR3 residues: CASSLGTPSGSTIYF. The CDR3 DNA reads TGTGCCAGCAGCTTGGGGACACCCTCTGGAAGCACCATATATTTT.

V gene TRBV15 combines with J gene TRBJ1-2; maybe TRBD1 (6 bases). The CDR3 runs 16 residues. The V and J ends lost 0 bases and 9 bases respectively, with 20 bases between them. CDR1 is LNHNV and CDR2 is YYDKDF in the germline V gene (reference sequence). This CDR3 reads CATSRDSARTARSYTF. In DNA form, the CDR3 reads TGTGCCACCAGCAGAGACTCGGCTCGGACAGCAAGAAGCTACACCTTC. Full variable domain (rest looked up from reference TRBV15 and TRBJ1-2): DAMVIQNPRYQVTQFGKPVTLSCSQTLNHNVMYWYQQKSSQAPKLLFHYYDKDFNNEADTPDNFQSRRPNTSFCFLDIRSPGLGDTAMYLCATSRDSARTARSYTFGSGTRLTVV.

The V gene is TRBV7-8, the J gene TRBJ1-2, with a tentative D call TRBD1 (5 bases). Trimming removed 7 bases from V and 5 bases from J, with 14 bases in between. The CDR3 sequence is 13 residues long. Per germline, CDR1 SGHVS and CDR2 FQNEAQ. CDR3 coding DNA: TGTGCCAGCACCCTAGCGGGGGGGTATGGCTACACCTTC. Protein product: CASTLAGGYGYTF.

The chain carries TRBV6-1 and TRBJ2-1; D is perhaps TRBD2 (6 bases). Germline V lookup: CDR1 MNHNS, CDR2 SASEGT. The V end lost 8 bases, the J end lost 4 bases, and 9 bases lay between the germline ends. The CDR3 is 12 amino acids. CDR3 sequence: CASRRDYNEQFF. CDR3 in DNA: TGTGCCAGCCGGAGGGATTACAATGAGCAGTTCTTC.

This chain joins TRBV5-1 and TRBJ1-3; possibly TRBD1 for D (5 bases). This CDR3 has 17 residues. The germline V and J ends were trimmed by 0 bases and 8 bases, with 21 bases remaining between them. CDR1 SGHRS and CDR2 YFSETQ come from the germline V gene. The CDR3 reads CASSLGNVRGGKDTIYF. The CDR3 DNA follows: TGCGCCAGCAGCTTGGGCAATGTGAGGGGCGGGAAAGACACCATATATTTT.

The chain is built from TRBV6-5 and TRBJ2-7; TRBD2 matches 7 bases. V shed 6 bases, J shed 4 bases, and the junction held 12 bases outside the gene matches. This CDR3 spans 15 amino acids. Looked up from germline, CDR1 is MNHEY and CDR2 is SVGAGI. CDR3 coding DNA: TGTGCCAGCAGCCTCTGGACTTCGGGGGGTTACGAGCAGTACTTC. Translation gives CASSLWTSGGYEQYF.

The J gene is TRBJ1-2, the V gene TRBV4-1; D not certain. Trimming pared 1 base from V and 8 bases from J, leaving 17 bases between. The length of the CDR3 is 15 residues. The germline V gene has CDR1 MGHRA and CDR2 YSYEKL. The CDR3 loop is CASSQGAHNSFGYTF. CDR3 DNA sequence: TGCGCCAGCAGCCAAGGGGCCCATAACAGCTTCGGCTACACCTTC.

CDR3 nucleotide sequence: TGTGCCAGTAGTATGGCCATAACTTCAGGGGGAATAAACTATGGCTACACCTTC. It encodes CASSMAITSGGINYGYTF. The chain carries TRBV19 and TRBJ1-2, with 7 bases lining up with TRBD1. The CDR3 totals 18 residues. Trimming cost V 3 bases and J 2 bases; bases outside gene matches: 15. From germline, CDR1 is LNHDA and CDR2 SQIVND (reference sequence).

The chain is built from TRBV19 and TRBJ2-1; 10 bases fit TRBD1. The CDR3 totals 15 residues. The germline V gene has CDR1 LNHDA and CDR2 SQIVND (reference sequence). With 3 bases clipped from V and 4 bases from J, the junction kept 3 bases outside the gene matches. The CDR3 region has the DNA TGTGCCAGTAGTATGTGGACAGGGGGGTACAATGAGCAGTTCTTC. It is translated as CASSMWTGGYNEQFF.

The J gene is TRBJ1-5, the V gene TRBV19; 7 bases map to TRBD1. Germline V gene data show CDR1 as LNHDA and CDR2 as SQIVND (reference sequence). The trim removed 8 bases at V and 0 bases at J, leaving 4 bases unmatched. This CDR3 region has 14 residues. The CDR3 region is CASHRGYSNQPQHF. Here the CDR3 DNA reads TGTGCCAGTCACAGGGGATATAGCAATCAGCCCCAGCATTTT.

Regarding this clone: Other DNA sequences in the sample encode the same CDR3. The chain employs TRBV4-2 and TRBJ2-7; possibly TRBD2 for D (5 bases). The V end lost 1 base, the J end lost 4 bases, and 8 bases lay between the germline ends. The V gene's germline CDR1 is LGHNA and CDR2 YNFKEQ. CDR3 length: 13 amino acids. CDR3 region: CASSQASGYEQYF. Written as DNA, the CDR3 is TGTGCCAGCAGCCAAGCTTCGGGATACGAGCAGTACTTC.

CDR3 residues: CASSRDRVGNSPLHF. DNA for the CDR3: TGTGCCAGCTCCCGGGACAGGGTTGGCAATTCACCCCTCCACTTT. This chain connects TRBV6-4 to TRBJ1-6; TRBD1 matches at 9 bases. The V and J ends lost 8 bases and 7 bases, in that order; junction bases with no gene match: 9. The CDR3 runs to 15 residues. Germline-derived CDR1 and CDR2 are MRHNA and SNTAGT.

V gene TRBV9 combines with J gene TRBJ2-3, with 12 positions matching TRBD2. The CDR3 is made up of 16 amino acids. Germline CDR1 SGDLS, CDR2 YYNGEE. After removal of 4 bases from V and 3 bases from J, the junction contained 6 bases not matched to a gene. CDR3 DNA: TGTGCCAGCAGCTTCCTAGCGGGGGGGCCGACAGATACGCAGTATTTT. Amino acid sequence: CASSFLAGGPTDTQYF.

This chain links TRBV9 with TRBJ2-3; the match to TRBD2 covers 7 bases. V lost 6 bases and J lost 4; bases outside the gene matches: 11. The CDR3 is 15 amino acids. Germline lookup yields CDR1 SGDLS and CDR2 YYNGEE. The DNA for the CDR3 is TGTGCCAGCAACCGAGCGGGGCCCGGGGCAGATACGCAGTATTTT. Protein: CASNRAGPGADTQYF.